A selection of T cell receptor beta chains follows, all from one sample in a study of blood T cell repertoires in COVID-19. The assay was immunoSEQ multiplex PCR, and TCRdb's table has in-frame clones only and misses some. Counted here are 20,000 to 30,000 clones, 85% to 95% occurring once; the ten biggest clones make up roughly 2%. The specimen was peripheral blood. These receptors were collected from a human donor in a cohort sampled during active COVID-19. CDR3s include the opening cysteine and the closing phenylalanine or tryptophan. Fields, in order: J gene, D gene, V gene, clone size, CDR3 protein, CDR3 DNA. A D gene is named only where the DNA matches it firmly. Clone sizes are given selectively: once, few, many, or a class where the clone is expanded.

TRBJ2-3	NA	TRBV6-2/TRBV6-3	NA	CASTPWGRKSTDTQYF	TGTGCCAGCACCCCGTGGGGGCGCAAAAGCACAGATACGCAGTATTTT
TRBJ1-2	TRBD1	TRBV25-1	NA	CASSERQGKSSKGYTF	TGTGCCAGCAGTGAGCGACAGGGGAAAAGCTCAAAAGGCTACACCTTC
TRBJ1-6	NA	TRBV6-2/TRBV6-3	NA	CASSYSKRNSPLHF	TGTGCCAGCAGTTACTCGAAACGGAATTCACCCCTCCACTTT
TRBJ1-5	NA	TRBV7-9	NA	CASRVDGDSNQPQHF	TGTGCCAGCAGGGTCGACGGAGATAGCAATCAGCCCCAGCATTTT
TRBJ2-2	NA	TRBV9	NA	CASSVDVGVTGELFF	TGTGCCAGCAGCGTAGATGTGGGAGTCACCGGGGAGCTGTTTTTT
TRBJ1-2	TRBD1	TRBV5-5	once	CASSTGTGYYGYTF	TGTGCCAGCAGCACCGGGACAGGGTATTATGGCTACACCTTC
TRBJ2-2	TRBD1	TRBV6-5	NA	CASRTGTGATGELFF	TGTGCCAGCAGAACCGGGACAGGGGCCACCGGGGAGCTGTTTTTT
TRBJ2-5	TRBD2	TRBV6-1	NA	CASSEPGLAGKETQYF	TGTGCCAGCAGTGAACCCGGACTAGCGGGAAAAGAGACCCAGTACTTC
TRBJ2-2	TRBD2	TRBV7-2	NA	CASSKRTSFLSSNGELFF	TGTGCCAGCAGCAAAAGGACTAGCTTCCTGTCTTCCAACGGGGAGCTGTTTTTT
TRBJ2-3	TRBD2	TRBV25-1	NA	CASSETQAGGGTQYF	TGTGCCAGCAGTGAAACACAGGCGGGCGGGGGTACGCAGTATTTT
TRBJ2-7	TRBD1	TRBV9	NA	CASSPGTGISEQYF	TGTGCCAGCAGCCCCGGGACAGGGATTTCTGAGCAGTACTTC
TRBJ2-4	TRBD2	TRBV5-6	NA	CASSSPTSGGFGDIQYF	TGTGCCAGCAGCTCCCCGACTAGCGGGGGGTTCGGGGACATTCAGTACTTC
TRBJ2-5	TRBD2	TRBV9	NA	CASSVASGEETQYF	TGTGCCAGCAGTGTAGCTAGCGGTGAAGAGACCCAGTACTTC
TRBJ2-1	TRBD1	TRBV5-1	NA	CASSLRDRAYNEQFF	TGCGCCAGCAGCCTCCGGGACAGGGCTTACAATGAGCAGTTCTTC
TRBJ2-4	NA	TRBV3-1/TRBV3-2	once	CASSPAAGPTKNIQYF	TGTGCCAGCAGCCCCGCTGCGGGACCAACCAAAAACATTCAGTACTTC
TRBJ2-1	TRBD1	TRBV10-2	NA	CASMDRGSYNEQFF	TGCGCCAGCATGGACAGGGGGTCCTACAATGAGCAGTTCTTC
TRBJ1-3	NA	TRBV28	NA	CASKIQGNSGNTIYF	TGTGCCAGCAAAATTCAGGGCAACTCTGGAAACACCATATATTTT
TRBJ2-4	NA	TRBV7-8	NA	CASTVGVAKNIQYF	TGTGCCAGCACCGTAGGGGTAGCCAAAAACATTCAGTACTTC
TRBJ2-1	TRBD2	TRBV7-2	NA	CASSSVAGEQFF	TGTGCCAGCAGCTCAGTAGCGGGGGAGCAGTTCTTC
TRBJ1-2	NA	TRBV6-7	NA	CASYHLGLCYTF	TGTGCCAGCTACCACCTAGGCTTATGCTACACCTTC
TRBJ1-2	NA	TRBV5-1	NA	CASSLASGRGFDGYTF	TGCGCCAGCAGCTTGGCCTCGGGCAGGGGCTTTGATGGCTACACCTTC
TRBJ1-2	TRBD1	TRBV11-2	few	CASSQPGQGFRGYGYTF	TGTGCCAGCAGCCAACCGGGACAGGGCTTTCGGGGTTATGGCTACACCTTC
TRBJ1-1	TRBD1	TRBV7-6	NA	CASSLGQGETEAFF	TGTGCCAGCAGCTTAGGCCAGGGGGAGACTGAAGCTTTCTTT
TRBJ1-1	NA	TRBV6-1	NA	CASSDNRAATEAFF	TGTGCCAGCAGTGATAACAGGGCTGCAACTGAAGCTTTCTTT
TRBJ1-2	TRBD1	TRBV6-4	NA	CASSQPGGDGYTF	TGTGCCAGCAGTCAACCAGGGGGCGATGGCTACACCTTC
TRBJ2-3	TRBD2	TRBV7-2	NA	CASSRGTSGTDSIYTQYF	TGTGCCAGCAGCCGTGGGACTAGCGGGACCGATTCGATTTATACGCAGTATTTT
TRBJ1-6	NA	TRBV2	NA	CASSERGTDGPSPLHF	TGTGCCAGCAGTGAACGCGGGACGGACGGACCTTCACCCCTCCACTTT
TRBJ2-1	TRBD1	TRBV7-9	NA	CASSFEGAYEQFF	TGTGCCAGCAGCTTTGAGGGGGCCTATGAGCAGTTCTTC
TRBJ2-2	TRBD1	TRBV3-1/TRBV3-2	NA	CASSQNRGTGELFF	TGTGCCAGCAGCCAGAACAGGGGCACCGGGGAGCTGTTTTTT
TRBJ1-2	NA	TRBV3-1/TRBV3-2	NA	CASSQRTDAYGYTF	TGTGCCAGCAGCCAAAGGACAGACGCCTATGGCTACACCTTC
TRBJ2-5	TRBD2	TRBV7-3	NA	CASSSGRGQETQYF	TGTGCCAGCAGCTCCGGGAGGGGCCAAGAGACCCAGTACTTC
TRBJ2-7	TRBD2	TRBV7-8	NA	CASSLAPPTGTSGGAQYEQYF	TGTGCCAGCAGCTTAGCCCCTCCGACGGGGACTAGCGGGGGGGCCCAATACGAGCAGTACTTC
TRBJ1-5	NA	TRBV5-1	few	CASSLEGRGNQPQHF	TGCGCCAGCAGCTTGGAGGGCAGGGGCAATCAGCCCCAGCATTTT
TRBJ2-1	TRBD2	TRBV6-5	NA	CAIRLAGVRQGEQFF	TGTGCCATCAGACTAGCGGGGGTTCGGCAAGGTGAGCAGTTCTTC
TRBJ2-5	NA	TRBV7-9	NA	CASSSPAGIGETQYF	TGTGCCAGCAGCTCCCCTGCGGGGATTGGAGAGACCCAGTACTTC
TRBJ2-1	TRBD2	TRBV6-5	NA	CASSYSGSSGRDEQFF	TGTGCCAGCAGTTACTCCGGGTCTAGCGGGAGAGATGAGCAGTTCTTC
TRBJ1-5	TRBD1	TRBV5-8	NA	CASSFGVGGFGQPQHF	TGTGCCAGCAGCTTCGGAGTAGGGGGCTTTGGCCAGCCCCAGCATTTT
TRBJ2-5	TRBD1	TRBV7-9	NA	CASSAAQGQWETQYF	TGTGCCAGCAGCGCTGCACAGGGGCAGTGGGAGACCCAGTACTTC
TRBJ2-7	NA	TRBV2	few	CASSDRVYEQYF	TGTGCCAGCAGTGATCGGGTTTACGAGCAGTACTTC
TRBJ2-2	TRBD1	TRBV7-8	NA	CASSLATGLNTGELFF	TGTGCCAGCAGCTTGGCGACAGGGCTGAACACCGGGGAGCTGTTTTTT
TRBJ2-5	NA	TRBV4-1	NA	CASSQEPGVWRETQYF	TGCGCCAGCAGCCAAGAGCCGGGAGTCTGGAGGGAGACCCAGTACTTC
TRBJ1-1	NA	TRBV5-1	NA	CASSLSLGAMNTEAFF	TGCGCCAGCAGCTTGTCTTTGGGGGCCATGAACACTGAAGCTTTCTTT
TRBJ1-2	TRBD1	TRBV7-9	NA	CASSLDRNTYGYTF	TGTGCCAGCAGCCTGGACAGGAACACCTATGGCTACACCTTC
TRBJ2-7	NA	TRBV10-3	NA	CAISLSQGGSDEQYF	TGTGCCATCAGTCTATCCCAGGGTGGAAGCGACGAGCAGTACTTC
TRBJ2-1	TRBD2	TRBV7-9	NA	CASSLELAGGPGFF	TGTGCCAGCAGCTTAGAGCTAGCGGGAGGGCCAGGGTTCTTC
TRBJ1-4	NA	TRBV19	NA	CASSIDGPRRVNEKLFF	TGTGCCAGTAGTATAGATGGGCCCCGGCGAGTTAATGAAAAACTGTTTTTT
TRBJ1-3	NA	TRBV3-1/TRBV3-2	once	CASSQVAGFTIYF	TGTGCCAGCAGCCAAGTGGCAGGGTTCACCATATATTTT
TRBJ1-1	NA	TRBV30	NA	CAWTGSGTEAFF	TGTGCCTGGACCGGTAGTGGCACTGAAGCTTTCTTT
TRBJ1-1	TRBD1	TRBV6-5	NA	CASSNPQGARTEAFF	TGTGCCAGCAGTAACCCACAGGGGGCGAGGACTGAAGCTTTCTTT
TRBJ2-1	TRBD1	TRBV6-4	NA	CASSKTGTDNEQFF	TGTGCCAGCAGTAAGACAGGGACAGACAATGAGCAGTTCTTC
TRBJ1-3	NA	TRBV29-1	NA	CSVRTGGNTIYF	TGCAGCGTTCGTACCGGTGGAAACACCATATATTTT
TRBJ2-7	TRBD2	TRBV7-8	once	CASRWEGRRCEQYF	TGTGCCAGCAGGTGGGAGGGCCGTAGGTGTGAGCAGTACTTC
TRBJ2-1	TRBD1	TRBV6-2/TRBV6-3	NA	CASSSDRGRINEQFF	TGTGCCAGCAGCTCCGACAGGGGGCGCATCAATGAGCAGTTCTTC